The 29 T cell receptor beta chains given below trace back to one sample, sequenced in a study of T cell changes during pregnancy in multiple sclerosis. Repertoires were generated with immunoSEQ multiplex PCR, while TCRdb's copy carries only in-frame clones and drops some. The table shows under 65,000 clones, with 75% to 95% occurring only once. Sequences were derived from peripheral blood, sampled after pregnancy. These receptors originate from a female donor in good health, enrolled as a control in a pregnancy study.

The chain employs TRBV13 and TRBJ2-7, with TRBD2 as a possible D gene (6 bases). Germline assignment: CDR1 PRHDT and CDR2 FYEKMQ (reference sequence). Trimming left V 3 bases short and J 5 bases short, with 17 bases between. The length of the CDR3 is 15 residues. For the CDR3, the DNA is TGTGCCAGCAGCTTTTCGGGACTCCCGAGGGACGAGCAGTACTTC. Its translation is CASSFSGLPRDEQYF. Looking up the rest from reference TRBV13 and TRBJ2-7 gives the full variable domain: AAGVIQSPRHLIKEKRETATLKCYPIPRHDTVYWYQQGPGQDPQFLISFYEKMQSDKGSIPDRFSAQQFSDYHSELNMSSLELGDSALYFCASSFSGLPRDEQYFGPGTRLTVT.

V usage is TRBV28 and J usage is TRBJ1-1; D is uncertain. Germline loops: CDR1 MDHEN, CDR2 SYDVKM. The CDR3 consists of 14 residues. The V and J ends lost 4 bases and 2 bases respectively, with 11 bases between them. Here the CDR3 reads CASSYRLTNTEAFF. The CDR3 coding sequence is TGTGCCAGCAGTTACCGACTGACTAACACTGAAGCTTTCTTT.

The chain carries TRBV5-4 and TRBJ1-1; D unresolved. In germline, CDR1 is SGHNT, CDR2 YYREEE (reference sequence). This CDR3 has 14 residues. Trimming left V 4 bases short and J 5 bases short, with 15 bases between. CDR3 sequence (DNA): TGTGCCAGCAGCCAGGTCCACGGATTGACTGAAGCTTTCTTT. This sequence encodes CASSQVHGLTEAFF.

V gene TRBV6-1 combines with J gene TRBJ2-7; 7 positions agree with TRBD2. Germline assignment: CDR1 MNHNS and CDR2 SASEGT. This CDR3 region has 14 residues. The junction had 10 bases not matched to a gene; V was cut back by 6 bases and J by 5 bases. CDR3 nucleotides: TGTGCCAGCAGCCTCGGGGAGGGTATGGACGAGCAGTACTTC. As protein: CASSLGEGMDEQYF.

The chain carries TRBV9 and TRBJ1-6; D remains ambiguous. V lost 0 bases and J 2 bases, leaving 9 bases between the germline ends. Germline CDR1 reads SGDLS; CDR2 reads YYNGEE. The CDR3 is 16 residues long. CDR3: CASSVDVGAYNSPLHF. In DNA form, the CDR3 reads TGTGCCAGCAGCGTAGACGTGGGCGCCTATAATTCACCCCTCCACTTT.

CDR3 nucleotide sequence: TGTGCCAGCAGAGAGGGGGCAGCTAATGAAAAACTGTTTTTT. Protein sequence: CASREGAANEKLFF. The chain uses TRBV5-5 and TRBJ1-4, with 7 bases matching TRBD1. J gave up 3 bases and V 5 bases, and 4 bases lay outside the gene matches. This CDR3 is 14 amino acids long. Germline loops: CDR1 SGHKS, CDR2 YYEKEE (reference sequence).

This rearrangement joins TRBV5-1 to TRBJ2-1, with 11 bases fitting TRBD2. The CDR3 spans 18 residues. J gave up 7 bases and V 2 bases, and 14 bases lay outside the gene matches. CDR1 is SGHRS and CDR2 is YFSETQ in the germline V gene. The CDR3 nucleotides read TGCGCCAGCAGCTTATTATCCCAACTAGCGGGGGTGAGGAATGAGCAGTTCTTC. Translating it yields CASSLLSQLAGVRNEQFF.

The rearrangement joins TRBV28 to TRBJ1-5; 8 nucleotides align to TRBD1. V shed 5 bases, J shed 3 bases, and the junction held 18 bases outside the gene matches. This CDR3 spans 19 amino acids. CDR1 and CDR2 from the germline V gene are MDHEN and SYDVKM. The CDR3 region is CASSPPGQGSMANNQPQHF. CDR3 sequence (DNA): TGTGCCAGCAGTCCTCCAGGACAGGGTTCCATGGCTAACAATCAGCCCCAGCATTTT.

The chain couples TRBV27 to TRBJ1-5; possible D gene TRBD1, 6 bases. Trimming stripped 5 bases from V and 6 bases from J, with 23 bases between. The CDR3 has 17 residues. Per germline, CDR1 MNHEY and CDR2 SMNVEV (reference sequence). CDR3 nucleotides: TGTGCCAGCAGTCCCGTCTCCCTGACAGGAGGTGGTCAGCCCCAGCATTTT. Translated, it gives CASSPVSLTGGGQPQHF.

This rearrangement joins TRBV15 to TRBJ2-3, with D possibly being TRBD2 (5 bases). The V end was cut by 0 bases, the J end by 2 bases, with 9 bases between. Germline CDR1 LNHNV, CDR2 YYDKDF (reference sequence). CDR3 length equals 15 residues. The CDR3 loop reads CATSRDSRDTDTQYF. CDR3 sequence (DNA): TGTGCCACCAGCAGAGATAGTCGGGACACAGATACGCAGTATTTT. The whole variable domain, filled in from reference TRBV15 and TRBJ2-3, reads DAMVIQNPRYQVTQFGKPVTLSCSQTLNHNVMYWYQQKSSQAPKLLFHYYDKDFNNEADTPDNFQSRRPNTSFCFLDIRSPGLGDTAMYLCATSRDSRDTDTQYFGPGTRLTVL.

CDR3 nucleotide sequence: TGTGCCAGCTCCCCGACGGCCCCGGGGGAGCAGTACTTC. Translating it yields CASSPTAPGEQYF. The genes are TRBV18 and TRBJ2-7, with a tentative D call TRBD2 (5 bases). The V end lost 6 bases, the J end lost 7 bases, and 16 bases lay between the germline ends. Germline V gene data show CDR1 as KGHSH and CDR2 as LQKENI. This CDR3 comprises 13 residues.

This chain joins TRBV4-2 and TRBJ1-5; D is possibly TRBD1 (6 bases). From germline, CDR1 is LGHNA and CDR2 YNFKEQ. CDR3 length equals 19 residues. The V gene lost 5 bases and the J gene lost 0 bases, with 23 bases spanning the gap. The CDR3 nucleotides are TGTGCCAGCAGCTTATTTCGTGGGGGCGGACAGTATAGCAATCAGCCCCAGCATTTT. Translation gives CASSLFRGGGQYSNQPQHF.

CDR3 region: CASEKPGLSSYEQYF. The DNA for the CDR3 is TGTGCCAGCGAGAAACCGGGACTAAGCTCCTACGAGCAGTACTTC. V and J are TRBV6-1 and TRBJ2-7; 7 nucleotides align to TRBD2. Trimming cost V 8 bases and J 0 bases; bases outside gene matches: 10. This CDR3 comprises 15 residues. Germline values: CDR1 MNHNS, CDR2 SASEGT.

The rearrangement uses TRBV5-1 and TRBJ2-2; TRBD2 is a possible D gene (5 bases). This CDR3 region has 16 residues. Germline lookup yields CDR1 SGHRS and CDR2 YFSETQ. Trimming cost V 4 bases and J 4 bases, with 17 bases left between them. CDR3 sequence: CASSPTGPGGTGELFF. The CDR3 DNA reads TGCGCCAGCAGCCCCACTGGTCCCGGAGGCACCGGGGAGCTGTTTTTT.

V usage is TRBV6-5 and J usage is TRBJ2-1; 7 nucleotides line up with TRBD2. CDR3 length: 14 residues. Germline V lookup: CDR1 MNHEY, CDR2 SVGAGI. V was pared by 7 bases and J by 8 bases, with 11 bases of the junction left unmatched. CDR3 protein: CASTPGRERHEQFF. CDR3 coding DNA: TGTGCCAGCACTCCGGGGCGGGAGAGGCATGAGCAGTTCTTC.

The chain recombines TRBV2 with TRBJ1-6; D perhaps matches TRBD1 (5 bases). The CDR3 sequence is 16 residues long. The germline V gene encodes CDR1 SNHLY and CDR2 FYNNEI. The ends were cut back, 6 bases at V and 5 bases at J, with 17 bases in the middle. The CDR3 loop reads CASRYDQGIDNSPLHF. The DNA of the CDR3 is TGTGCCAGCAGATACGACCAGGGTATCGATAATTCACCCCTCCACTTT.

The chain carries TRBV9 and TRBJ2-1, with TRBD1 as a possible D gene (6 bases). Trimming cost V 4 bases and J 3 bases, with 14 bases left between them. This CDR3 region has 15 residues. Germline CDR1 reads SGDLS; CDR2 reads YYNGEE. CDR3 sequence reads: CASSRRGSGYNEQFF. In DNA, the CDR3 is TGTGCCAGCAGCCGTAGGGGGAGCGGCTACAATGAGCAGTTCTTC.

The chain has TRBV5-1 and TRBJ2-1, with no clear D. The V end lost 0 bases, the J end lost 0 bases, and 4 bases lay between the germline ends. CDR3 length equals 14 residues. The germline gives CDR1 SGHRS, CDR2 YFSETQ. CDR3 bases: TGCGCCAGCAGCTTGGCCAGCTCCTACAATGAGCAGTTCTTC. It yields the protein CASSLASSYNEQFF.

This chain connects TRBV19 to TRBJ1-2; maybe TRBD1 (5 bases). Germline V lookup: CDR1 LNHDA, CDR2 SQIVND (reference sequence). The CDR3 spans 12 residues. Between the trimmed V and J ends, which lost 6 bases and 4 bases, there was a span of 9 bases. CDR3 DNA: TGTGCCAGTAGGGGGCAGGTCTATGGCTACACCTTC. Its translation is CASRGQVYGYTF. The full variable domain, in which reference TRBV19 and TRBJ1-2 provide the parts outside the CDR3, is DGGITQSPKYLFRKEGQNVTLSCEQNLNHDAMYWYRQDPGQGLRLIYYSQIVNDFQKGDIAEGYSVSREKKESFPLTVTSAQKNPTAFYLCASRGQVYGYTFGSGTRLTVV.

This chain joins TRBV7-2 and TRBJ1-2, with TRBD1 identical over 12 bases. The junction had 6 bases not matched to a gene; V was cut back by 0 bases and J by 7 bases. The CDR3 is 16 amino acids. Germline CDR1 is SGHTA and CDR2 is FQGNSA. In DNA form, the CDR3 reads TGTGCCAGCAGCTTAGCGATGGGACAGGGGGCGCGTGGCTACACCTTC. Amino acids: CASSLAMGQGARGYTF.

The chain is built from TRBV4-1 and TRBJ1-1; D is ambiguous. Germline V gives CDR1 MGHRA, CDR2 YSYEKL. This CDR3 spans 14 amino acids. V lost 0 bases and J lost 0, with 5 bases in between. Written as DNA, the CDR3 is TGCGCCAGCAGCCAAGATCGGGTGAACACTGAAGCTTTCTTT. Its protein product is CASSQDRVNTEAFF.

This clone was counted once. The rearrangement uses TRBV7-6 and TRBJ2-1, with D unresolved. V shed 5 bases and J shed 5 bases, with 16 bases lying between them. CDR1 and CDR2 (germline): SGHVS, FNYEAQ. This CDR3 is 15 amino acids long. The CDR3 spells CASSLSMVPNNEQFF. The CDR3, as DNA: TGTGCCAGCAGCCTGAGTATGGTCCCGAACAATGAGCAGTTCTTC.

The chain combines TRBV7-8 with TRBJ2-7; 7 nucleotides align to TRBD2. The junction had 9 bases not matched to a gene; V was cut back by 4 bases and J by 0 bases. Germline V gene sequence: CDR1 SGHVS, CDR2 FQNEAQ. This CDR3 region has 16 residues. The CDR3: CASSYGGRGSSYEQYF. The CDR3 DNA is TGTGCCAGCAGCTATGGGGGGAGGGGAAGCTCCTACGAGCAGTACTTC.

V usage is TRBV27 and J usage is TRBJ2-4; D unresolved. The CDR3 is made up of 16 amino acids. Germline CDR1 MNHEY, CDR2 SMNVEV (reference sequence). The V end lost 5 bases, the J end lost 0 bases, and 14 bases lay between the germline ends. The CDR3 bases are TGTGCCAGCAGTCCCTCCTCCTTCGGAGCCAAAAACATTCAGTACTTC. This gives the protein CASSPSSFGAKNIQYF.

The chain links TRBV7-9 to TRBJ2-7; D unclear. The CDR3 is 14 amino acids. CDR1 and CDR2 (germline): SEHNR, FQNEAQ (reference sequence). V was trimmed by 2 bases and J by 0 bases, leaving 8 bases between them. The CDR3 nucleotides are TGTGCCAGCAGCTTAAGCCAAAACTCCTACGAGCAGTACTTC. Translating it yields CASSLSQNSYEQYF.

The gene calls are TRBV7-2 and TRBJ2-5; 10 bases map to TRBD1. The J segment lost 2 bases and the V segment lost 5 bases, leaving 5 bases of the junction unmatched. CDR3 length: 15 amino acids. The germline V gene has CDR1 SGHTA and CDR2 FQGNSA. CDR3 sequence (DNA): TGTGCCAGCAGCCCCCGGGACAGGGGACAAGAGACCCAGTACTTC. Translated, it gives CASSPRDRGQETQYF.

The chain joins TRBV19 to TRBJ1-6, with a possible D match to TRBD1 (6 bases). Deletions cut 3 bases from V and 12 bases from J, with 9 bases between. Germline V gene lookup returns CDR1 LNHDA and CDR2 SQIVND (reference sequence). The CDR3 contains 12 residues. CDR3 coding DNA: TGTGCCAGTAGTATTCAGGGGAGACCCCTCCACTTT. Its translation is CASSIQGRPLHF.

This sequence joins TRBV18 and TRBJ1-5; 7 bases are shared with TRBD1. Germline values: CDR1 KGHSH, CDR2 LQKENI. V was pared by 2 bases and J by 0 bases, with 10 bases of the junction left unmatched. The CDR3 length is 18 residues. Written as DNA, the CDR3 is TGTGCCAGCTCACCATCGGGGACAGCGATCTATAGCAATCAGCCCCAGCATTTT. Translating it yields CASSPSGTAIYSNQPQHF.

In DNA, the CDR3 is TGCGCCAGCAGCTTGTCCCCGGACAGGAAGAACACTGAAGCTTTCTTT. Translated, it gives CASSLSPDRKNTEAFF. The V and J genes are TRBV5-1 and TRBJ1-1; 7 bases are a match to TRBD1. The CDR3 totals 16 residues. CDR1 and CDR2 from the germline V gene are SGHRS and YFSETQ. Trimming removed 1 base from V and 1 base from J; junction bases left unmatched: 7.